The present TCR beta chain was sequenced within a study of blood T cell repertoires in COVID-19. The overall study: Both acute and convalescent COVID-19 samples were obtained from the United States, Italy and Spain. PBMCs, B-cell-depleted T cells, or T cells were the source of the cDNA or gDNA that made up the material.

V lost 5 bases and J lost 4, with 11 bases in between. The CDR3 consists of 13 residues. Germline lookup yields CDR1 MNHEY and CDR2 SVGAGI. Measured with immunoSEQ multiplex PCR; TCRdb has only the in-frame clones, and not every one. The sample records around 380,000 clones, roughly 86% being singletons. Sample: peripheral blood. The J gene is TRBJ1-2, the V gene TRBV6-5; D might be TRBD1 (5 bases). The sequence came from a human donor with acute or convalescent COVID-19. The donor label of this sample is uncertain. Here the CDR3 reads CASSRQLAYGYTF. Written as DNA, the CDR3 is TGTGCCAGCAGTCGACAGTTGGCCTATGGCTACACCTTC.